What follows is one T cell receptor (beta chain) and its context. Its antigen is still unknown. The trim removed 4 bases at V and 5 bases at J, leaving 7 bases unmatched. The V gene's germline CDR1 is MNHNY and CDR2 SVGAGI (reference sequence). This CDR3 comprises 14 residues. This sample stems from a study of graft-versus-host responses after intestinal transplantation. Study-wide context: All recipients got anti-thymocyte globulin induction, then tacrolimus and steroids for 2 to 4 years.

Assay: immunoSEQ multiplex PCR; the TCRdb copy retains only in-frame clones and omits some. The sample shows about 86,000 clones, roughly 87% of them seen only once. This sequence was found in a human donor who received an intestinal transplant. The chain couples TRBV6-6 to TRBJ1-1; 7 positions agree with TRBD1. Here the sequenced sample was unstimulated CD8+ T cells sorted from spleen or lymph node cells, taken before intestinal transplant. Here the CDR3 reads CASSFQTGRTEAFF. The CDR3 coding sequence is TGTGCCAGCAGTTTCCAGACAGGGCGGACTGAAGCTTTCTTT.